Listed here is a single T cell receptor (beta chain). Its antigen is currently unknown. The data are from a study of T cells in Graves' hyperthyroidism and ophthalmopathy. Study-wide results and limits: Peripheral blood also featured most of the thyroid clonotypes expanded above 0.001. The model identified upcoming ophthalmopathy a median approximately six months ahead of onset.

Amplified TCR beta CDR3 regions derived from RNA transcripts. TCR CDR3 underwent first-round RT-PCR with the HTBI primer set. TCRdb reprocessed the multiplex PCR reads with MiXCR, giving one entry per CDR3 protein. The table records some 800,000 distinct CDR3 sequences, about 38% of them present only once. Newly diagnosed hyperthyroidism patients aged 18 to 65 years had disease lasting under 2 months. Source material for PBMCs was 10 ml fresh peripheral blood. Germline CDR1 reads SGHNT; CDR2 reads YYREEE (reference sequence). Trimming at V came to 4 bases and at J to 6 bases, leaving 6 bases not matched to a gene. This CDR3 region has 14 residues.

This chain joins TRBV5-4 and TRBJ1-2, with TRBD1 identical over 10 bases. This sequence was found in a man younger than 35 with Graves' hyperthyroidism. The sequencing sample was made of blood. CDR3 residues: CASSRRDRGDGYTF. In nucleotides, the CDR3 is TGTGCCAGCAGCAGACGGGACAGGGGAGATGGCTACACCTTC.